These T cell receptor beta chains were read from a single sample in a study of response to subunit inactivated influenza vaccine. TCRdb re-derived calls from the RT-PCR reads in MiXCR, one entry per CDR3 protein. The sample lists 650,000 or so distinct CDR3 sequences, around 15% occurring once. The sample consisted of PBMCs from blood, taken 14 to 15 days before vaccination. The receptors shown here come from a man in his fifties who received an inactivated influenza vaccine. Both conserved end residues are part of each CDR3. Fields, in order: D gene, J gene, clone size, V gene, CDR3 protein, CDR3 DNA. D genes are given only for firm matches. Expanded clones are given a class, and other clones once, few, many or no size at all.

TRBD1,TRBJ2-1,-,TRBV7-8,CASSLAAGTGGTNEQFF,TGTGCCAGCAGCTTAGCCGCTGGGACAGGGGGTACAAATGAGCAGTTCTTC
-,TRBJ2-7,few,TRBV5-1,CASSLLGGIYEQYF,TGCGCCAGCAGCCTGCTTGGGGGGATCTACGAGCAGTACTTC
-,TRBJ2-7,-,TRBV5-1,CASSLASQGYEQYF,TGCGCCAGCAGCTTGGCTAGTCAGGGCTACGAGCAGTACTTC
TRBD1,TRBJ2-2,few,TRBV5-1,CASSTGQGGTGELFF,TGCGCCAGCAGCACCGGACAGGGAGGCACCGGGGAGCTGTTTTTT
-,TRBJ2-3,few,TRBV4-2,CASSQGAGFTDTQYF,TGTGCCAGCAGCCAAGGGGCGGGATTCACAGATACGCAGTATTTT
TRBD1,TRBJ2-7,few,TRBV12-3/TRBV12-4,CASSFGTGHDSYEQYF,TGTGCCAGCAGTTTTGGGACAGGCCACGATTCCTACGAGCAGTACTTC
TRBD2,TRBJ2-1,-,TRBV4-1,CASSQGRTGGARVEQFF,TGCGCCAGCAGCCAAGGGCGGACGGGGGGGGCTAGGGTCGAGCAGTTCTTC
-,TRBJ2-3,-,TRBV12-3/TRBV12-4,CASSPRHLASTDTQYF,TGTGCCAGCAGTCCTCGACATCTAGCTAGCACAGATACGCAGTATTTT
-,TRBJ2-3,few,TRBV7-2,CASSLGTPGWRTDTQYF,TGTGCCAGCAGCTTAGGGACCCCGGGGTGGCGCACAGATACGCAGTATTTT
TRBD2,TRBJ2-1,-,TRBV4-2,CASSQERESNEQFF,TGTGCCAGCAGCCAAGAGCGGGAGAGCAATGAGCAGTTCTTC
TRBD1,TRBJ2-7,-,TRBV12-3/TRBV12-4,CASRGWGTGTVYEQYF,TGTGCCAGCAGGGGATGGGGGACAGGGACCGTTTACGAGCAGTACTTC
-,TRBJ1-2,-,TRBV6-2/TRBV6-3,CASRGLQLSGYTF,TGTGCCAGCAGGGGACTGCAATTAAGCGGCTACACCTTC
TRBD1,TRBJ2-5,few,TRBV10-3,CAISGQGARETQYF,TGTGCCATCAGCGGACAGGGGGCTAGAGAGACCCAGTACTTC
TRBD1,TRBJ1-1,many,TRBV7-2,CASSSGQGRGNTEAFF,TGTGCCAGCAGCTCCGGACAGGGGCGGGGGAACACTGAAGCTTTCTTT
-,TRBJ2-5,-,TRBV18,CASSPRQVGEGETQYF,TGTGCCAGCTCACCACGGCAAGTAGGAGAAGGAGAGACCCAGTACTTC
-,TRBJ1-5,-,TRBV28,CASRGGDQPQHF,TGTGCCAGCCGGGGAGGGGATCAGCCCCAGCATTTT
-,TRBJ1-5,many,TRBV7-8,CASSLTENSNQPQHF,TGTGCCAGCAGCTTAACAGAAAATAGCAATCAGCCCCAGCATTTT
-,TRBJ2-7,few,TRBV4-3,CASSQDLGLEASYEQYF,TGCGCCAGCAGCCAAGATCTGGGCTTAGAGGCCTCCTACGAGCAGTACTTC
-,TRBJ2-7,-,TRBV7-3,CASSFGMVYEQYF,TGTGCCAGCAGCTTCGGGATGGTCTACGAGCAGTACTTC
-,TRBJ1-5,few,TRBV24-1,CATSEARSGQPQHF,TGTGCCACCAGTGAGGCTCGATCGGGGCAGCCCCAGCATTTT
-,TRBJ2-1,many,TRBV3-1,CASSQDEGGRQFF,TGTGCCAGCAGCCAAGATGAGGGGGGAAGGCAGTTCTTC
-,TRBJ2-3,few,TRBV12-3/TRBV12-4,CASRSGSFTDTQYF,TGTGCCTCTAGGTCAGGGAGTTTTACAGATACGCAGTATTTT
-,TRBJ2-7,few,TRBV3-1,CASSQTSGRGEQYF,TGTGCCAGCAGCCAAACCTCGGGACGCGGCGAGCAGTACTTC
TRBD2,TRBJ2-2,-,TRBV11-2,CASSLGGASGRVGELFF,TGTGCCAGCAGCTTAGGCGGGGCTAGCGGGAGGGTCGGGGAGCTGTTTTTT
-,TRBJ2-5,-,TRBV5-1,CASSPSTEQETQYF,TGCGCCAGCAGCCCAAGCACGGAGCAAGAGACCCAGTACTTC
TRBD1,TRBJ2-5,few,TRBV5-1,CASSFTGGEETQYF,TGCGCCAGCAGCTTCACAGGGGGCGAAGAGACCCAGTACTTC
TRBD2,TRBJ2-7,-,TRBV5-1,CASSLGGGLDEQYF,TGCGCCAGCAGCTTGGGCGGGGGTCTGGACGAGCAGTACTTC
TRBD2,TRBJ2-1,-,TRBV7-9,CASSSNSGGPYNEQFF,TGTGCCAGCAGCTCAAACAGCGGGGGGCCCTACAATGAGCAGTTCTTC
-,TRBJ2-6,-,TRBV6-5,CASSYPGSGANVLTF,TGTGCCAGCAGTTACCCGGGTTCTGGGGCCAACGTCCTGACTTTC
-,TRBJ2-7,-,TRBV3-1,CASSHSTSSYEQYF,TGTGCCAGCAGCCACTCTACGAGCTCCTACGAGCAGTACTTC
-,TRBJ2-5,-,TRBV7-9,CASSVHPVGQETQYF,TGTGCCAGCAGCGTCCACCCCGTGGGTCAAGAGACCCAGTACTTC
-,TRBJ1-5,few,TRBV10-2,CASSESTQGSNQPQHF,TGCGCCAGCAGTGAGTCGACCCAGGGCAGCAATCAGCCCCAGCATTTT
-,TRBJ2-7,-,TRBV29-1,CSVEGGGHYEQYF,TGCAGCGTTGAGGGGGGGGGCCATTACGAGCAGTACTTC
-,TRBJ1-1,many,TRBV29-1,CSVRHPNTEAFF,TGCAGCGTTAGACACCCGAACACTGAAGCTTTCTTT
-,TRBJ1-4,few,TRBV7-2,CASAVGSNEKLFF,TGTGCCAGCGCGGTGGGTAGTAATGAAAAACTGTTTTTT
-,TRBJ1-3,-,TRBV3-1,CASSQERASGNTIYF,TGTGCCAGCAGCCAAGAGAGGGCCTCTGGAAACACCATATATTTT
TRBD2,TRBJ2-1,many,TRBV7-8,CASSLGGRAYNEQFF,TGTGCCAGCAGCTTAGGCGGGAGGGCCTACAATGAGCAGTTCTTC
TRBD2,TRBJ2-3,-,TRBV20-1,CSARALSGGARDTQYF,TGCAGTGCTAGAGCACTTAGCGGGGGGGCAAGGGATACGCAGTATTTT
TRBD1,TRBJ2-5,-,TRBV7-2,CASSLTTRGRETQYF,TGTGCCAGCAGCTTAACGACCAGGGGGCGGGAGACCCAGTACTTC
TRBD1,TRBJ2-5,-,TRBV6-5,CASSSRQGWETQYF,TGTGCCAGCAGTTCCAGACAGGGGTGGGAGACCCAGTACTTC
-,TRBJ2-5,many,TRBV4-2,CASSQERRQETQYF,TGTGCCAGCAGCCAAGAGCGGCGGCAAGAGACCCAGTACTTC